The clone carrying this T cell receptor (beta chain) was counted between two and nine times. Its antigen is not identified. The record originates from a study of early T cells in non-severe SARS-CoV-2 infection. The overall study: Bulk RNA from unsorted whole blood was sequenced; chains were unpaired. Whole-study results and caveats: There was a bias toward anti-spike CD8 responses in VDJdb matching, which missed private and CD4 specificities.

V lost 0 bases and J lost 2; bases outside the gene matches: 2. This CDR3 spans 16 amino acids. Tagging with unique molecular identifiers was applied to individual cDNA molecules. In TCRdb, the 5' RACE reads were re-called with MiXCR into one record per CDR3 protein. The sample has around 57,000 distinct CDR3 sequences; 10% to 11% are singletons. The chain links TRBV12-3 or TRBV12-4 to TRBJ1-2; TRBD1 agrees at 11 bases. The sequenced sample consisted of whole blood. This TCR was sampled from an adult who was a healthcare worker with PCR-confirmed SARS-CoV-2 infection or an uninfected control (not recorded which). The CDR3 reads CASSLAGDRGNYGYTF. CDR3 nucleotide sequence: TGTGCCAGCAGTTTAGCGGGGGACAGGGGGAACTATGGCTACACCTTC.